This TCR beta chain was captured by sequencing in a study of breast tumors, draining lymph nodes, adjacent tissues. CDR1 and CDR2 from the germline V gene are MNHEY and SMNVEV (reference sequence). The CDR3 is 15 residues long. Deletions cut 6 bases from V and 1 base from J, with 15 bases between. Study outcomes and limitations: Tumor T cell lymph node origin was a supported hypothesis, not proven. Data fit most tumor T cells coming from lymph node, expanding in tumor.

MiXCR was run by TCRdb on the multiplex PCR reads, yielding one entry per CDR3 protein. This repertoire shows around 190,000 distinct CDR3 sequences, roughly a third found once; its top ten account for 3.5% to 4.5%. As for this clonotype: Its antigen is undetermined.

Breast cancer patients provided tissue from their axillary draining lymph nodes. The TCR comes from a female donor with breast cancer. Some clones in this sample may be carry-over from other donors' samples. Specimen: axillary lymph node tissue. The rearrangement uses TRBV27 and TRBJ1-2; perhaps TRBD1 as D (5 bases). The CDR3 sequence: CASSLAGTLNYGYTF. CDR3 DNA: TGTGCCAGCAGCCTCGCCGGGACCCTTAACTATGGCTACACCTTC.